This T cell receptor beta chain was recovered during a study of PD-L1 blockade in urothelial cancer. This CDR3 comprises 16 residues. TCRdb's copy holds only in-frame clones and misses some; the assay was immunoSEQ multiplex PCR. Among fewer than 2,000 clones, roughly a third were seen once, and the ten largest hold 35%. This sample comprised tumor tissue, obtained before atezolizumab (anti-PD-L1) treatment. This rearrangement joins TRBV7-5 to TRBJ2-2; the table gives TRBD2 as D, unverified against the DNA. TRBV7-5 is an annotated pseudogene. The TCR sequence derives from a man between 60 and 75 years old with urothelial cancer. CDR3 nucleotides: TGTGCCAGCAGCTTAGCGCTAGCGGGGAACACCGGGGAGCTGTTTTTT. It codes for CASSLALAGNTGELFF.